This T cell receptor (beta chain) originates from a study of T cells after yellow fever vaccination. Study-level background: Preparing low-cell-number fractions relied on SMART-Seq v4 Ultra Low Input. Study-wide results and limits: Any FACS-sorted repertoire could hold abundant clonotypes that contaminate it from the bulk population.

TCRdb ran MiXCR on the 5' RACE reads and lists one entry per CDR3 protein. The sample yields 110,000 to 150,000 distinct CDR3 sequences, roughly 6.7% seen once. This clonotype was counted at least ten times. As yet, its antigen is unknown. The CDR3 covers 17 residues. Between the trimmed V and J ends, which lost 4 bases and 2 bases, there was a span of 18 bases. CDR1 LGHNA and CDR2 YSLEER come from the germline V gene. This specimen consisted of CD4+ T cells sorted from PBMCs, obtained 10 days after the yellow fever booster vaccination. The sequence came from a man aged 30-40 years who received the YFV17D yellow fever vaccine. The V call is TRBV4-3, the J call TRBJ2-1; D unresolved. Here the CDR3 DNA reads TGCGCCAGCAGCCCTACACTTATAGAAAACGCCTACAATGAGCAGTTCTTC. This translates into CASSPTLIENAYNEQFF.